This TCR beta chain was captured in a study of beta chain features in type 1 diabetes. Study overall: No age, gender or cell yield differences were seen between patients and healthy donors. General study results and limits: A definitive answer on HLA type influencing TCRB rearrangement was not reached here.

A word on this clone: As yet, its antigen is unknown. At the DNA level, this CDR3 is encoded by other sequences in the same sample as well.

The germline V gene has CDR1 SEHNR and CDR2 FQNEAQ (reference sequence). Trimming left V 6 bases short and J 3 bases short, with 7 bases between. The CDR3 is 12 residues long. Markers CD45RO/CCR7/CD25/CD127/CD95/CD27 served to sort CD4+ naive, central memory, regulatory and stem cell-like memory cells. Sorted populations all had greater than 95% purity. Expressed TCRB transcripts were sequenced because the isolated RNA had all been reverse transcribed beforehand. Data came from immunoSEQ multiplex PCR; TCRdb stores just in-frame clones and leaves some out. The table has fewer than 900,000 clones, under 20% seen once.

The receptor comes from a young woman in good health. V gene TRBV7-9 combines with J gene TRBJ2-3; D ambiguous. Input material: naive CD4+ T cells from blood. CDR3 protein: CASSPVTDTQYF. In DNA, the CDR3 is TGTGCCAGCAGTCCTGTTACAGATACGCAGTATTTT.